This TCR beta chain was documented in a study of blood T cell repertoires in COVID-19. Germline CDR1 and CDR2: SGHRS and YFSETQ. The CDR3 length is 14 residues. Trimming removed 4 bases at V and 1 base at J, with 11 bases between. Method: immunoSEQ multiplex PCR; TCRdb's copy keeps in-frame clones and lacks some. The table shows around 170,000 clones, with 84% occurring only once. Participants were aged roughly 18 to 89 years from roughly 26 US areas. Cohort allocation depended upon clinical history that participants reported. The chain has TRBV5-1 and TRBJ1-1; TRBD1 might be the D (5 bases). The sequence derives from a woman between 45 and 65 years old who had recovered from COVID-19. Sequencing was carried out using PBMCs or T cells enriched from blood (not recorded which). The CDR3 region is CASSTSTENTEAFF. As DNA, the CDR3 is TGCGCCAGCAGCACCTCGACAGAGAACACTGAAGCTTTCTTT.